This note documents a single T cell receptor (beta chain) sequence. Its target is not known. This record comes from a study of CD4 T cells in relation to SARS-CoV-2 and coronaviruses. In the study overall: After nine to eleven days of antigen culture, PBMC TCR beta CDR3s were sequenced.

Germline V CDR1 and CDR2: LGHNA, YSLEER. This CDR3 is built from 14 residues. The V end lost 1 base, the J end lost 6 bases, and 11 bases lay between the germline ends. Notes on the study in general: The cross-reactivity analysis covered only spike protein, not other viral proteins.

The unexposed donors gave CD4+ T cells in about 2010-2018, prior to COVID-19. The cells were cultured for approximately 10 days before CD4+ T cells were isolated. Testing used SARS-CoV-2 S/N and four cold-coronavirus spikes on unexposed-donor CD4+ T cells, cells permitting. PBMCs were plated at roughly 2 million per well in IL-2-containing medium. TCRdb keeps only in-frame clones here, not all; method: immunoSEQ multiplex PCR. The sample contains 10,000 or so clones, 70% to 85% of which appear only once. The sequence was obtained from a human donor in good health. Sequencing input: CD4+ T cells from PBMCs, cultured in vitro. The chain carries TRBV4-3 and TRBJ2-3; TRBD1 is a possible D gene (6 bases). The CDR3 here is CASSQAQGSDTQYF. The CDR3 DNA reads as TGCGCCAGCAGCCAAGCACAGGGAAGTGATACGCAGTATTTT.